Following are 8 T cell receptor beta chains from one sample sequenced in a study of CD8+ T cells in alopecia areata (dated by TCRdb to 2017 to 2018). The sample's time point label, decoded: baseline before oral tofacitinib. The library was generated by the immunoSEQ multiplex PCR assay. RNA was extracted from all samples and reverse transcribed into cDNA as template for TCR sequencing. TCRdb provides this immuneACCESS table in a form limited to in-frame rearrangements. Some clones are lacking; in checked studies, under half of them reflect an unresolved V gene, and why the rest are absent is not known. The sample table lists over 100,000 clones, about 49% of them with a count of one. In total, the top ten clones hold around 20% of the sample. The sample was CD8+ T cells sorted from blood, taken at week 0. The receptors derive from a human donor with alopecia areata.

The chain employs TRBV29-1 and TRBJ2-3; D remains unclear. Between the trimmed V and J ends, which lost 7 bases and 0 bases, there was a span of 8 bases. The CDR3 loop spans 12 amino acids. The V gene's germline CDR1 is SQVTM and CDR2 ANQGSEA. CDR3 DNA: TGCAGCGGGAGATCTAGCACAGATACGCAGTATTTT. The encoded protein is CSGRSSTDTQYF.

The rearrangement joins TRBV7-2 to TRBJ1-5; D unclear. The V and J ends lost 0 bases and 0 bases respectively, with 12 bases between them. This CDR3 region has 17 residues. Germline V gene data show CDR1 as SGHTA and CDR2 as FQGNSA. CDR3 sequence reads: CASSLALARYSNQPQHF. In DNA, the CDR3 is TGTGCCAGCAGCTTAGCGCTAGCACGCTATAGCAATCAGCCCCAGCATTTT.

This clone was found a few times. The chain employs TRBV29-1 and TRBJ2-5; the D call may be TRBD1 or TRBD2 (6 bases each). The V gene's germline CDR1 is SQVTM and CDR2 ANQGSEA. V was pared by 6 bases and J by 3 bases, with 20 bases between. This CDR3 is built from 15 residues. The DNA for the CDR3 is TGCAGCGTGGCCGTTTGGGGGGCGGGTAAAGAGACCCAGTACTTC. It is translated as CSVAVWGAGKETQYF. The full variable domain, rest sourced from reference TRBV29-1 and TRBJ2-5, is SAVISQKPSRDICQRGTSLTIQCQVDSQVTMMFWYRQQPGQSLTLIATANQGSEATYESGFVIDKFPISRPNLTFSTLTVSNMSPEDSSIYLCSVAVWGAGKETQYFGPGTRLLVL.

The chain joins TRBV7-9 to TRBJ2-5; a weak D match, TRBD1 (7 bases). V lost 5 bases to trimming and J lost 4 bases, with 14 bases between them. The CDR3 has 14 residues. Germline V gives CDR1 SEHNR, CDR2 FQNEAQ (reference sequence). CDR3 in DNA: TGTGCCAGCAGCGAGTTGCAGGGGGGAGAGACCCAGTACTTC. It encodes CASSELQGGETQYF.

V and J are TRBV11-2 and TRBJ2-5; D gene unclear. Germline loops: CDR1 SGHAT, CDR2 FQNNGV. CDR3 length: 16 amino acids. With 6 bases removed from V and 2 bases from J, the gap between germline ends came to 19 bases. DNA for the CDR3: TGTGCCAGCAGACGATTCACCTCCCCCCAACAAGAGACCCAGTACTTC. The encoded protein is CASRRFTSPQQETQYF.

The sample holds a few counts of this clone. The chain is built from TRBV4-2 and TRBJ2-7; 12 bases line up with TRBD2. V was clipped by 4 bases and J by 6 bases; unmatched bases: 7. In germline, CDR1 is LGHNA, CDR2 YNFKEQ. The length of the CDR3 is 15 residues. CDR3 residues: CASSPRLAGDFEQYF. The DNA of the CDR3 is TGTGCCAGCAGCCCCAGACTAGCGGGGGACTTCGAGCAGTACTTC.

This sequence joins TRBV6-5 and TRBJ1-6; D remains unclear. The germline V gene has CDR1 MNHEY and CDR2 SVGAGI. CDR3 length: 12 residues. The ends were cut back, 4 bases at V and 8 bases at J, with 6 bases in the middle. The DNA for the CDR3 is TGTGCCAGCAGTTCTCCGTATTCACCCCTCCACTTT. Protein product: CASSSPYSPLHF.

V usage is TRBV7-3 and J usage is TRBJ2-1; D may be TRBD1 (6 bases). V lost 5 bases and J lost 8, with 16 bases in between. The CDR3 is made up of 14 amino acids. CDR1 and CDR2 (germline): SGHTA, FQGTGA. The CDR3 loop reads CASSPTNREDEQFF. CDR3 nucleotide sequence: TGTGCCAGCAGCCCAACAAACAGGGAAGATGAGCAGTTCTTC. The variable domain in full, completed from reference TRBV7-3 and TRBJ2-1, reads GAGVSQTPSNKVTEKGKYVELRCDPISGHTALYWYRQSLGQGPEFLIYFQGTGAADDSGLPNDRFFAVRPEGSVSTLKIQRTERGDSAVYLCASSPTNREDEQFFGPGTRLTVL.